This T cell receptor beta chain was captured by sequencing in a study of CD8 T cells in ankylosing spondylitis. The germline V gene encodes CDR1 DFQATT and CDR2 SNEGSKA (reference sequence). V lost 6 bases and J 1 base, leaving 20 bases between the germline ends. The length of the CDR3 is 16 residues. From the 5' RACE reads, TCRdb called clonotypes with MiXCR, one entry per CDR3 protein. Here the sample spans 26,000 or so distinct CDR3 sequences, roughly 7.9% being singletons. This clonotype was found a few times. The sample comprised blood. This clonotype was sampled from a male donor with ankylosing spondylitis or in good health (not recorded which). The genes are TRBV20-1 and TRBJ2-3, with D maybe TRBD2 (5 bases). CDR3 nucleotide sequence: TGCAGTGCGACTAAAGCTAGACGGGGTCGCACAGATACGCAGTATTTT. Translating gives CSATKARRGRTDTQYF.